Included here is one TCR beta chain sequence, with context. Its antigen remains undetermined. No base quality values were provided; no much bigger clone lies one nucleotide off. Counted from cysteine to phenylalanine, this CDR3 has 17 amino acids. The read is trimmed to its CDR3 DNA, 51 bases read in frame from base 1. Deletion took 6 bases off V and 0 bases off J, with a span of 21 bases between the germline ends. The germline V gene gives CDR1 as ENHRY and CDR2 as SYGVKD. The collaborating institutions used their own protocols to collect whole blood in K2EDTA tubes. For TCRbeta analysis, collaborators shipped samples in one of three forms: frozen whole blood, isolated PBMCs, or DNA extracted from either of those sample types. The data belong to a study of blood T cell repertoires in COVID-19 (dated by TCRdb to the early 2020s). With regard to the full study: Samples covering the acute and convalescent phases of COVID-19 were provided by collaborators in the United States, Italy and Spain. The prospective study material was composed of cDNA or gDNA derived from T cells, B-cell-depleted T cells, or PBMCs. Subjects who had been exposed to COVID-19, were actively infected with it, or had recovered from it provided the deeply sampled blood TCRbeta repertoires that made up the dataset. The repertoires were released in a freely available public database meant as a resource for research on the immune response to SARS-CoV-2. Samples were obtained from the ongoing ImmuneRACE study (first 160 participants) and from 1,254 subjects provided by 6 global collaborators. Sample metadata almost always included a de-identified subject ID, COVID-19 status, age in years and sex. Where available, HLA class I and class II types were taken from metadata supplied by the sample provider and were not determined by assay-based typing. Findings and caveats that apply to the study as a whole: Clinical and demographic metadata were provided uncurated, with the amount varying by source and participant.

The immunoSEQ Assay, a bias-controlled multiplex PCR, was used to amplify TCRbeta CDR3 regions from genomic DNA. On the study's bioinformatics: The number of nucleated cells in each sample was estimated from the amplification of reference gene primers within the assay. To quantify the absolute abundance of each unique TCRbeta CDR3 rearrangement, sequence reads were collapsed and filtered. Productive Simpson clonality was computed per sample as the square root of Simpson's diversity index over productive rearrangements. As stored in TCRdb, this immuneACCESS dataset retains in-frame rearrangements with V and J assigned. A fraction of the clones does not appear; measured against another copy, unresolved V genes explain less than half of the discrepancy, and the remainder lacks a known reason. V and J calls and clone size are those listed in that table; D and trimming were worked out from the DNA. The sample table shows some 140,000 clones, and about 80% are seen once. About 29% of the sample lies in the top ten.

The sequencing input was peripheral blood. The sequence was obtained from a woman between 55 and 75 years old with acute or convalescent COVID-19. The chain is made from TRBV10-3 and TRBJ2-7; tentative D gene TRBD1, with 5 bases matching. The CDR3 here reads CAISGGQPRTNSYEQYF. The DNA reads as follows: TGTGCCATCAGCGGCGGACAACCGCGAACCAACTCCTACGAGCAGTACTTC.